The clone carrying this TCR beta chain was recorded once. Its antigen remains unknown. This sample is drawn from a study of radiotherapy plus CTLA-4 blockade in lung cancer. Study as a whole: Around 18% of enrolled patients responded objectively, and roughly 30% had disease control. Findings of the study overall: Peripheral blood showed expansion of tumor-derived TCR clones after radiotherapy and ipilimumab.

TCRdb's table, derived via immunoSEQ multiplex PCR, lists solely in-frame clones and lacks some. The sample has 40,000 to 50,000 clones, around 86% seen once; the top ten hold 2.5% to 3.5%. This CDR3 has 11 amino acids. The ends were cut back, 8 bases at V and 7 bases at J, with 12 bases in the middle. Germline CDR1 and CDR2: MDHEN and SYDVKM. The sample was peripheral blood, taken from a patient treated with radiotherapy plus ipilimumab. V gene TRBV28 combines with J gene TRBJ2-7, with D hard to call. The receptor was derived from a human donor with non-small cell lung cancer who had stable disease on radiotherapy plus ipilimumab. CDR3 bases: TGTGCCAGCTCGAAATTCCGGGAGCAGTACTTC. Translation: CASSKFREQYF. The whole variable domain, filled in from reference TRBV28 and TRBJ2-7, reads DVKVTQSSRYLVKRTGEKVFLECVQDMDHENMFWYRQDPGLGLRLIYFSYDVKMKEKGDIPEGYSVSREKKERFSLILESASTNQTSMYLCASSKFREQYFGPGTRLTVT.